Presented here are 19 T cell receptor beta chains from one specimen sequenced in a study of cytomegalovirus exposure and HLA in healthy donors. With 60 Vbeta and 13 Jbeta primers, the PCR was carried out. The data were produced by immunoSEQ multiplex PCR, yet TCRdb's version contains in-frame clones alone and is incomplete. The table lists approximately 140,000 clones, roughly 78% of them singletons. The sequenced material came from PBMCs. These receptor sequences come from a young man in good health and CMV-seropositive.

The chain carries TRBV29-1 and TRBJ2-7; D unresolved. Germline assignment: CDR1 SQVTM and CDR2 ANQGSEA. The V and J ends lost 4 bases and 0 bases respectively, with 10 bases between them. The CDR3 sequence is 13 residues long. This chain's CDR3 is CSVAPSASYEQYF. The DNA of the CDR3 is TGCAGCGTTGCTCCCAGCGCCTCCTACGAGCAGTACTTC.

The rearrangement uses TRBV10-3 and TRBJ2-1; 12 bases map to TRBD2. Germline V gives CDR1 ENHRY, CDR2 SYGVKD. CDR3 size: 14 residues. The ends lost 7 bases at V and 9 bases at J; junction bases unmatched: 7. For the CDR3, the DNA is TGTGCCATCAAGACTAGCGGGAGTGGGGGTGAGCAGTTCTTC. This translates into CAIKTSGSGGEQFF.

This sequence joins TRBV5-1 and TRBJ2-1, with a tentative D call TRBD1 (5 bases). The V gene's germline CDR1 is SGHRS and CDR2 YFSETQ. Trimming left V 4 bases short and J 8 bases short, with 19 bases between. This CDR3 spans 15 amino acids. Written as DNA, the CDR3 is TGCGCCAGCAGCGATCTCCAGGGTGAGCTTGATGAGCAGTTCTTC. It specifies CASSDLQGELDEQFF.

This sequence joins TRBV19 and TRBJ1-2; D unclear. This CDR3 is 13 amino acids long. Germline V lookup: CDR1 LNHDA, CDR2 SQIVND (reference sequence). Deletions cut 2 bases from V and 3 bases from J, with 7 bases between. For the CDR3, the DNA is TGTGCCAGTAGTATACGGCAGGACTATGGCTACACCTTC. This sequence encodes CASSIRQDYGYTF.

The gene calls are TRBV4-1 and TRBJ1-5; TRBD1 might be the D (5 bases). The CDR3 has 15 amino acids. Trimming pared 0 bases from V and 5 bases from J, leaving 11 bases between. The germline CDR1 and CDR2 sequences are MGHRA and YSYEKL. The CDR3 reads CASSQERGGDQPQHF. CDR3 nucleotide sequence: TGCGCCAGCAGCCAAGAGCGGGGAGGGGATCAGCCCCAGCATTTT.

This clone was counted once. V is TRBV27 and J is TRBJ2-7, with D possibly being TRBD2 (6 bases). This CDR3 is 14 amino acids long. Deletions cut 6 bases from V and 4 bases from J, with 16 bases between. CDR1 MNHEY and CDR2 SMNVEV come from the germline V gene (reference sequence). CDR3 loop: CASSRLGLAYEQYF. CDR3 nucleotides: TGTGCCAGCAGCCGACTAGGTTTGGCTTACGAGCAGTACTTC.

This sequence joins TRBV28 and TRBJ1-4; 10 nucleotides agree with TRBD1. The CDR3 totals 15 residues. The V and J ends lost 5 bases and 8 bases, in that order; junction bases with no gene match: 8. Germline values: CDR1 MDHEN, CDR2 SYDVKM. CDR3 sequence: CASSTWTGGREKLFF. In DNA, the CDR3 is TGTGCCAGCAGTACATGGACAGGGGGAAGGGAAAAACTGTTTTTT.

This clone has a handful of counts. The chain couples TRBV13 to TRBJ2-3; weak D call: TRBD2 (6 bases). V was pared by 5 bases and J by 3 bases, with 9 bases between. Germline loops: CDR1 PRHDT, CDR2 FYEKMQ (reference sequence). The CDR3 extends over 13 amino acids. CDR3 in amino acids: CASSPGRTDTQYF. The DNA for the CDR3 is TGTGCCAGCAGCCCAGGGAGGACAGATACGCAGTATTTT.

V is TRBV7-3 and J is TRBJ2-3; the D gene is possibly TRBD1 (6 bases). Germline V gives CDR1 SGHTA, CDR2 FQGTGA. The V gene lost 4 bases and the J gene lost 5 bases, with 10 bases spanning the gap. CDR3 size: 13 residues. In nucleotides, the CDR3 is TGTGCCAGCAGCTATACAGGGAAAGATACGCAGTATTTT. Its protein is CASSYTGKDTQYF.

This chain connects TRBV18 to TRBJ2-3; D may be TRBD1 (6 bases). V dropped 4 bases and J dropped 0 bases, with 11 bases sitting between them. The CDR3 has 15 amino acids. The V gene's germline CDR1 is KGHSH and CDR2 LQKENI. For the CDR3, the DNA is TGTGCCAGCTCACTTTTTGGACAGAGCACAGATACGCAGTATTTT. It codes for CASSLFGQSTDTQYF.

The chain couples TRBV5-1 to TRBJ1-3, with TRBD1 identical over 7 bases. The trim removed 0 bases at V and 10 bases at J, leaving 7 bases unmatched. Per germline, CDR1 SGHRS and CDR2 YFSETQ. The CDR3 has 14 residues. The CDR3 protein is CASSLGDSVKTIYF. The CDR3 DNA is TGCGCCAGCAGCTTGGGGGACAGTGTAAAGACCATATATTTT.

The CDR3, as DNA: TGTGCCAGCAGCTTTTCCCTAGCGGTCTCCTACAATGAGCAGTTCTTC. It codes for CASSFSLAVSYNEQFF. The V and J genes are TRBV13 and TRBJ2-1; TRBD2 agrees at 7 bases. Germline assignment: CDR1 PRHDT and CDR2 FYEKMQ (reference sequence). This CDR3 has 16 residues. Trimming took 3 bases from V and 0 from J; bases not matched to a gene: 5.

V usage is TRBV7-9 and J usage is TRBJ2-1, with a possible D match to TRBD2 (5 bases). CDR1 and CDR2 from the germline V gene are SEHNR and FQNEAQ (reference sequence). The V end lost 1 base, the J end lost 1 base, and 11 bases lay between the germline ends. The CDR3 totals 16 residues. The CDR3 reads CASSLGRRRSYNEQFF. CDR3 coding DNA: TGTGCCAGCAGCTTAGGACGCCGGAGGTCCTACAATGAGCAGTTCTTC. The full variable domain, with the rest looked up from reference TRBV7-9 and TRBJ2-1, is DTGVSQNPRHKITKRGQNVTFRCDPISEHNRLYWYRQTLGQGPEFLTYFQNEAQLEKSRLLSDRFSAERPKGSFSTLEIQRTEQGDSAMYLCASSLGRRRSYNEQFFGPGTRLTVL.

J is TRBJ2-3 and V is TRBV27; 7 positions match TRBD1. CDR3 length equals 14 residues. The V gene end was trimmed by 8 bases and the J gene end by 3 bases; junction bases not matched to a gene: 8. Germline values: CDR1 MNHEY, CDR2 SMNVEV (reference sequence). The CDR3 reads CASGPTGWTDTQYF. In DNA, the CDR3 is TGTGCCAGCGGCCCGACAGGGTGGACAGATACGCAGTATTTT.

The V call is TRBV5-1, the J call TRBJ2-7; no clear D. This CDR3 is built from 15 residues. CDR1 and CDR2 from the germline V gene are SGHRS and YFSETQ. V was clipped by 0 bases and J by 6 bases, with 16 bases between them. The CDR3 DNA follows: TGCGCCAGCAGCTTGGATTTGACTTCCGAGGCCGAGCAGTACTTC. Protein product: CASSLDLTSEAEQYF.

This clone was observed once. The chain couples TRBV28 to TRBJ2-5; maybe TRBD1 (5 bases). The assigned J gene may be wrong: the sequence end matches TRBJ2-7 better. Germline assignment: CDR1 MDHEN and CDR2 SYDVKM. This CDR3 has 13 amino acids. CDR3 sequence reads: CASSFERGYEQYF. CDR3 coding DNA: TGTGCCAGCAGTTTTGAAAGGGGCTACGAGCAGTACTTC.

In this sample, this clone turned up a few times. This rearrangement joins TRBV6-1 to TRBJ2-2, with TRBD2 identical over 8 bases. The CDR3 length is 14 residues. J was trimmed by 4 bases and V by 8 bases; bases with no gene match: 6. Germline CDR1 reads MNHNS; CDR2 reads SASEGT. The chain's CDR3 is CASGNGRATGELFF. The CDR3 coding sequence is TGTGCCAGCGGGAACGGGAGGGCCACCGGGGAGCTGTTTTTT.

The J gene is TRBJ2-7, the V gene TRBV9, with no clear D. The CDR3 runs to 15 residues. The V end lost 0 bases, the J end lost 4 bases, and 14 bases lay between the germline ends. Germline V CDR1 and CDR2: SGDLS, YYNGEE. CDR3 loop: CASSVGSNRNYEQYF. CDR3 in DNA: TGTGCCAGCAGCGTAGGATCGAACAGAAATTACGAGCAGTACTTC.

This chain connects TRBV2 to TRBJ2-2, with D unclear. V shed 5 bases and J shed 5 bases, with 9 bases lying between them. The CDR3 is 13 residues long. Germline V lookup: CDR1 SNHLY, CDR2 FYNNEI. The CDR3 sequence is CASSTVQTGELFF. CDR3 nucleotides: TGTGCCAGCAGTACAGTTCAAACCGGGGAGCTGTTTTTT. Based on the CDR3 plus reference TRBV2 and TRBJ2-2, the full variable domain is EPEVTQTPSHQVTQMGQEVILRCVPISNHLYFYWYRQILGQKVEFLVSFYNNEISEKSEIFDDQFSVERPDGSNFTLKIRSTKLEDSAMYFCASSTVQTGELFFGEGSRLTVL.